The source of this T cell receptor beta chain is a study of Graves' ophthalmopathy and Graves' hyperthyroidism. As for the study in general: At initial diagnosis, peripheral blood was obtained, and this preceded any treatment.

None of the included patients had other autoimmune diseases, uncontrolled infections, pregnancy or lactation, as these led to exclusion. This clonotype turned up a few times. A single base separates this from a much larger clone, so it may be a read error. CDR1 is MNHEY and CDR2 is SMNVEV in the germline V gene (reference sequence). There are 15 residues in the CDR3. As the template, RNA transcripts were used to amplify TCR beta CDR3 regions. An initial RT-PCR round employing HTBI primers preceded a second-round multiplex PCR. TCRdb fed the multiplex PCR reads into MiXCR, producing one record per CDR3 protein. This table holds some 380,000 distinct CDR3 sequences, over 15% found once.

This TCR was recovered from a woman aged 18-29 years with stable Graves' hyperthyroidism. V usage is TRBV27 and J usage is TRBJ1-6; D unresolved. Sequencing input: peripheral blood. The CDR3 region is CASSSSGGSGSHLHF. The CDR3 DNA is TGTGCCAGCAGTTCTTCTGGAGGGTCCGGATCACACCTCCACTTT.